The 29 T cell receptor beta chains below all came from one sample that was sequenced in a study of glioma-infiltrating T cells. Amplification of TCR alpha and beta CDR3 regions from RNA used iRepertoire nested multiplex PCR. From the multiplex PCR reads, TCRdb called clonotypes with MiXCR, one entry per CDR3 protein. The sample carries some 130,000 distinct CDR3 sequences, more than 20% recorded once. The sample taken for sequencing was glioma tissue, nonneoplastic brain tissue, or PBMCs (not recorded which). These receptors were obtained from a human donor with low-grade glioma or glioblastoma, undergoing nonglioma brain surgery, or in good health (not recorded which).

This clonotype was picked up a small number of times. V and J are TRBV7-9 and TRBJ2-2; D is possibly TRBD1 or TRBD2 (6 bases each). The CDR3 runs 16 residues. With 5 bases removed from V and 7 bases from J, the gap between germline ends came to 20 bases. In germline, CDR1 is SEHNR, CDR2 FQNEAQ (reference sequence). DNA for the CDR3: TGTGCCAGCAGCCCACCACCGGGGGCGAAGCACGGGGAGCTGTTTTTT. Its translation: CASSPPPGAKHGELFF.

The chain joins TRBV7-9 to TRBJ2-3, with D possibly being TRBD2 (7 bases). Trimming stripped 2 bases from V and 0 bases from J, with 15 bases between. Germline V gene lookup returns CDR1 SEHNR and CDR2 FQNEAQ (reference sequence). The CDR3 is made up of 17 amino acids. The CDR3 DNA sequence: TGTGCCAGCAGCTTAAAAGGGAGGGGGGCCAGCACAGATACGCAGTATTTT. Encoded protein: CASSLKGRGASTDTQYF.

This clonotype was detected ten times or more. The V call is TRBV6-2 or TRBV6-3, the J call TRBJ2-3; D not certain. The V end was cut by 2 bases, the J end by 6 bases, with 9 bases between. CDR3 length equals 13 residues. In germline, CDR1 is MNHEY, CDR2 SVGEGT. The CDR3 DNA follows: TGTGCCAGCAGTTACCCCAATTCGGATACGCAGTATTTT. It specifies CASSYPNSDTQYF.

V gene TRBV7-6 combines with J gene TRBJ2-1; D is possibly TRBD2 (6 bases). Germline loops: CDR1 SGHVS, CDR2 FNYEAQ. V was trimmed by 5 bases and J by 0 bases, leaving 17 bases between them. CDR3 length: 17 residues. The CDR3 sequence: CASSPRSDYASYNEQFF. The CDR3 DNA reads TGTGCCAGCAGCCCGAGATCGGACTATGCCTCCTACAATGAGCAGTTCTTC.

The chain uses TRBV6-4 and TRBJ1-2; D gene unclear. V lost 4 bases and J lost 3, with 9 bases in between. The CDR3 loop spans 13 amino acids. Germline CDR1 is MRHNA and CDR2 is SNTAGT. Written as DNA, the CDR3 is TGTGCCAGCAGTGCGGACCAAGACTATGGCTACACCTTC. Amino acids: CASSADQDYGYTF.

The sample holds a few counts of this clonotype. CDR3: CASSFAGAGSPLHF. In nucleotides, the CDR3 is TGTGCCAGCAGCTTTGCAGGGGCAGGTTCACCCCTCCACTTT. The rearrangement joins TRBV7-2 to TRBJ1-6, with D tentatively TRBD1 (6 bases). Trimming left V 3 bases short and J 9 bases short, with 12 bases between. CDR1 and CDR2 (germline): SGHTA, FQGNSA. The CDR3 totals 14 residues.

The chain carries TRBV6-2 or TRBV6-3 and TRBJ2-1; TRBD2 aligns across 10 bases. J gave up 5 bases and V 6 bases, and 7 bases lay outside the gene matches. This CDR3 comprises 15 residues. Germline V lookup: CDR1 MNHEY, CDR2 SVGEGT. The CDR3 nucleotides read TGTGCCAGCAGCATACCTAGCGGGGGACACAATGAGCAGTTCTTC. It is translated as CASSIPSGGHNEQFF.

The table lists this clonotype with many counts. The chain combines TRBV20-1 with TRBJ1-1, with D uncertain. Trimming shortened V by 3 bases and J by 5 bases, and 7 bases separated the two germline ends. This CDR3 is 11 amino acids long. CDR1 is DFQATT, CDR2 SNEGSKA, per germline (reference sequence). CDR3: CSARSFTEAFF. CDR3 DNA: TGCAGTGCTAGGTCGTTTACTGAAGCTTTCTTT.

This clonotype was observed many times. CDR3 bases: TGCAGCGTTGGGAGGCCACCCGATACGCAGTATTTT. Amino acid sequence: CSVGRPPDTQYF. This rearrangement joins TRBV29-1 to TRBJ2-3, with a possible D match to TRBD2 (5 bases). Looked up from germline, CDR1 is SQVTM and CDR2 is ANQGSEA. The CDR3 has 12 amino acids. Trimming removed 4 bases from V and 6 bases from J, with 11 bases in between.

The chain carries TRBV5-1 and TRBJ2-1; 8 bases match TRBD1. Germline CDR1 SGHRS, CDR2 YFSETQ. V trimming: 4 bases; J trimming: 8 bases; junction bases outside the gene matches: 14. This CDR3 is built from 16 residues. CDR3 coding DNA: TGCGCCAGCAGCCTGGCAGGCAGGGGGCTAAGTTATGAGCAGTTCTTC. Its protein is CASSLAGRGLSYEQFF.

With respect to this clonotype: One end of the junction fails to match germline, which may point to a read error. J is TRBJ1-5 and V is TRBV28, with TRBD1 matching 8 bases. The V gene's germline CDR1 is MDHEN and CDR2 SYDVKM. CDR3 length: 16 residues. For the CDR3, the DNA is TGTGCCAGCAGCCCGGCAGGGGGCATGAGCAATCAGCCCCAGAATTTT. It encodes CASSPAGGMSNQPQNF.

V is TRBV28 and J is TRBJ2-7; 7 positions match TRBD1. J lost 7 bases, V lost 6 bases, and 6 bases had no gene match. The germline V gene has CDR1 MDHEN and CDR2 SYDVKM. The CDR3 sequence is 12 residues long. The chain's CDR3 is CASSPQGNEQYV. CDR3 bases: TGTGCCAGCAGCCCACAGGGGAATGAGCAGTACGTC.

The chain links TRBV12-3 or TRBV12-4 to TRBJ1-2; D unresolved. The CDR3 spans 13 residues. Trimming shortened V by 6 bases and J by 4 bases, and 12 bases separated the two germline ends. CDR3 in amino acids: CASSQSDGYGYTF. The DNA of the CDR3 is TGTGCCAGCAGCCAGTCGGATGGCTATGGCTACACCTTC.

As for this clonotype: One base away lies a much larger clone, so this may be a sequencing read error. V is TRBV20-1 and J is TRBJ2-1; the match to TRBD1 covers 7 bases. V dropped 5 bases and J dropped 5; count of bases not matched to a gene: 9. The CDR3 extends over 14 amino acids. CDR1 and CDR2 from the germline V gene are DFQATT and SNEGSKA (reference sequence). CDR3 amino acids: CSAGPSRGNNEQFF. The CDR3 DNA is TGCAGTGCTGGACCTAGCAGGGGGAACAATGAGCAGTTCTTC.

This clonotype was observed at least ten times. In DNA, the CDR3 is TGTGCCAGCAGTGGCCGGGACCACGCGGTAGATACGCAGTATTTT. This gives the protein CASSGRDHAVDTQYF. V is TRBV6-1 and J is TRBJ2-3, with D perhaps assigned TRBD1 or TRBD2 (5 bases each). The CDR3 runs to 15 residues. Germline V gene data show CDR1 as MNHNS and CDR2 as SASEGT. V lost 4 bases to trimming and J lost 5 bases, with 16 bases between them.

The sample holds a few counts of this clonotype. The gene calls are TRBV7-2 and TRBJ2-1, with TRBD2 identical over 12 bases. V lost 6 bases, J lost 4 bases, and 13 bases stayed unmatched. Germline V CDR1 and CDR2: SGHTA, FQGNSA. The CDR3 is 18 amino acids. This CDR3 reads CASRNPRASGGGYNEQFF. As DNA, the CDR3 is TGTGCCAGCAGAAATCCGAGGGCTAGCGGGGGGGGGTACAATGAGCAGTTCTTC.

V usage is TRBV20-1 and J usage is TRBJ1-5; tentatively, D is TRBD1 (5 bases). Germline V CDR1 and CDR2: DFQATT, SNEGSKA (reference sequence). This CDR3 contains 14 residues. V dropped 6 bases and J dropped 4 bases, with 16 bases sitting between them. The CDR3 DNA sequence: TGCAGTGCGGAAAGGCTGGGGGGAAATCAGCCCCAGCATTTT. Amino acids: CSAERLGGNQPQHF.

This chain links TRBV6-7 with TRBJ1-5; D possibly corresponds to TRBD1 (5 bases). TRBV6-7 is noted as an ORF with a role that remains uncertain. With 6 bases removed from V and 0 bases from J, the gap between germline ends came to 12 bases. The CDR3 is 15 residues long. The CDR3 region is CASSSRGNSNQPQHF. The CDR3 region has the DNA TGTGCCAGCAGCAGCCGGGGGAATAGCAATCAGCCCCAGCATTTT.

V and J are TRBV9 and TRBJ2-4; 9 positions match TRBD2. The germline CDR1 and CDR2 sequences are SGDLS and YYNGEE. The CDR3 has 14 amino acids. V shed 0 bases and J 12 bases; nucleotides not matched to a gene: 7. Here the CDR3 reads CASSVGTGTSRQYF. The CDR3 bases are TGTGCCAGCAGCGTAGGGACCGGGACTAGCCGTCAGTACTTC.

This clonotype has a count of ten or more. The chain carries TRBV19 and TRBJ1-1, with D possibly TRBD1 on 5 matching bases. The CDR3 totals 12 residues. CDR1 and CDR2 (germline): LNHDA, SQIVND (reference sequence). Trimming took off 2 bases at V and 7 bases at J, with 8 bases between the two ends. The CDR3 sequence: CASSIRGFEAFF. CDR3 bases: TGTGCCAGTAGTATAAGGGGATTTGAAGCTTTCTTT.

Only a few counts were recorded for this clonotype. The chain has TRBV3-1 and TRBJ2-3; 9 nucleotides match TRBD2. This CDR3 has 18 amino acids. V gave up 5 bases and J gave up 2 bases; unmatched junction bases: 14. Germline V gene lookup returns CDR1 LGHDT and CDR2 YNNKEL (reference sequence). The CDR3 reads CASSSGGILAGSTDTQYF. The CDR3 DNA sequence: TGTGCCAGCAGCTCGGGCGGGATTCTAGCGGGGTCCACAGATACGCAGTATTTT.

The chain links TRBV19 to TRBJ1-5, with a possible D match to TRBD1 (5 bases). Trimming stripped 9 bases from V and 2 bases from J, with 17 bases between. CDR3 length: 15 residues. The V gene's germline CDR1 is LNHDA and CDR2 SQIVND (reference sequence). This CDR3 reads CASELGLSGNQPQHF. CDR3 sequence (DNA): TGTGCCAGCGAGCTGGGACTTTCGGGCAATCAGCCCCAGCATTTT.

This clonotype was detected only a few times. The chain has TRBV2 and TRBJ2-1, with 11 positions matching TRBD2. V trimming: 5 bases; J trimming: 4 bases; junction bases outside the gene matches: 7. Per the germline V gene, CDR1 is SNHLY and CDR2 is FYNNEI. The CDR3 contains 16 residues. The CDR3 reads CASSTSSGGTYNEQFF. CDR3 DNA sequence: TGTGCCAGCAGTACCTCTAGCGGGGGGACTTACAATGAGCAGTTCTTC.

This clonotype was seen more than once but under ten times. The rearrangement uses TRBV7-2 and TRBJ2-5, with 15 bases matching TRBD2. This CDR3 is built from 18 residues. Per germline, CDR1 SGHTA and CDR2 FQGNSA. V lost 4 bases and J lost 5; bases outside the gene matches: 11. CDR3 sequence reads: CASSSAGLAGGPWETQYF. As DNA, the CDR3 is TGTGCCAGCAGCTCAGCCGGACTAGCGGGGGGGCCTTGGGAGACCCAGTACTTC.

To note about this clonotype: The junction shows a germline mismatch at one end, possibly a read error. This chain links TRBV7-2 with TRBJ2-5; no definite D call. The germline gives CDR1 SGHTA, CDR2 FQGNSA. CDR3 length: 15 amino acids. The CDR3 reads CASSLALALQEAQYF. The CDR3 nucleotides are TGTGCCAGCAGCTTAGCGTTAGCACTCCAAGAGGCCCAGTACTTC.

This clonotype was seen a handful of times. The V gene is TRBV19, the J gene TRBJ2-3; D may be TRBD2 (7 bases). The ends were cut back, 1 base at V and 4 bases at J, with 9 bases in the middle. CDR1 LNHDA and CDR2 SQIVND come from the germline V gene (reference sequence). The CDR3 sequence is 14 residues long. The CDR3 region is CASSIAGGPDTQYF. The CDR3 DNA reads TGTGCCAGTAGTATAGCGGGGGGCCCAGATACGCAGTATTTT.

This clonotype was seen at least ten times. V and J are TRBV6-1 and TRBJ2-1, with D perhaps TRBD1 (5 bases). Trimming left V 5 bases short and J 2 bases short, with 10 bases between. The CDR3 is 14 amino acids. Per germline, CDR1 MNHNS and CDR2 SASEGT. Here the CDR3 reads CASSSRAAYNEQFF. DNA for the CDR3: TGTGCCAGCAGTAGCAGGGCGGCCTACAATGAGCAGTTCTTC.

This clonotype was seen a handful of times. The gene calls are TRBV29-1 and TRBJ1-1; D remains ambiguous. The V end was cut by 4 bases, the J end by 2 bases, with 8 bases between. Germline V CDR1 and CDR2: SQVTM, ANQGSEA. The CDR3 is 12 residues long. The CDR3 DNA reads TGCAGCGTTGTCGGCCCAAACACTGAAGCTTTCTTT. Translated: CSVVGPNTEAFF.

The rearrangement links TRBV30 to TRBJ2-7; 7 positions match TRBD2. This CDR3 is 13 amino acids long. CDR1 is GTSNPN and CDR2 is SVGIG in the germline V gene (reference sequence). J was trimmed by 1 base and V by 3 bases; bases with no gene match: 3. CDR3 DNA sequence: TGTGCCTGGAGGCTTAGCGGGTCCTACGAGCAGTACGTC. This encodes CAWRLSGSYEQYV.